The 20 T cell receptor beta chains in this list originate from one sample, sequenced in a study of long-term antiretroviral therapy in people with HIV. Run at survey level, the immunoSEQ assay was version v3.0. Method: immunoSEQ multiplex PCR; TCRdb's copy keeps in-frame clones and lacks some. The table lists about 22,000 clones, approximately 80% of them singletons. The sequences come from unsorted PBMCs, collected 1.6 years after starting antiretroviral therapy. All receptors derive from a man aged 35-49 years with HIV.

The V gene is TRBV11-2, the J gene TRBJ2-3, with D possibly TRBD1 on 5 matching bases. Germline assignment: CDR1 SGHAT and CDR2 FQNNGV. CDR3 length equals 13 residues. Deletions cut 2 bases from V and 4 bases from J, with 7 bases between. The CDR3 region is CASSLWGADTQYF. The DNA for the CDR3 is TGTGCCAGCAGCTTATGGGGCGCAGATACGCAGTATTTT.

The V call is TRBV6-1, the J call TRBJ1-5, with 7 positions matching TRBD1. This CDR3 contains 20 residues. Germline trimming cut 4 bases from V and 5 bases from J; bases unmatched to any gene: 23. Per the germline V gene, CDR1 is MNHNS and CDR2 is SASEGT. In DNA form, the CDR3 reads TGTGCCAGCAGTGGAAGAAGGGACAGATTTATTAACAGCAGGGATCAGCCCCAGCATTTT. It yields the protein CASSGRRDRFINSRDQPQHF.

The rearrangement uses TRBV5-1 and TRBJ2-7; perhaps TRBD2 as D (6 bases). The CDR3 is 13 amino acids. The V end lost 2 bases, the J end lost 2 bases, and 8 bases lay between the germline ends. Germline V CDR1 and CDR2: SGHRS, YFSETQ. This chain's CDR3 is CASSLGTPYEQYF. The CDR3 DNA follows: TGCGCCAGCAGCTTAGGGACTCCCTACGAGCAGTACTTC.

This clone has a single count. V gene TRBV18 combines with J gene TRBJ2-2; D might be TRBD1 (6 bases). The CDR3 extends over 15 amino acids. CDR1 and CDR2 from the germline V gene are KGHSH and LQKENI. V lost 6 bases and J 0 bases, leaving 11 bases between the germline ends. The CDR3 loop is CASSPGQSNTGELFF. Here the CDR3 DNA reads TGTGCCAGCTCCCCCGGACAGTCGAACACCGGGGAGCTGTTTTTT.

This clone appeared once. This chain uses TRBV11-2 with TRBJ1-1, with 7 bases lining up with TRBD1. CDR3 length equals 15 residues. V was pared by 3 bases and J by 1 base, with 5 bases of the junction left unmatched. Germline lookup yields CDR1 SGHAT and CDR2 FQNNGV. The CDR3 DNA is TGTGCCAGCAGCTTTAGGGGGACAGCGAACACTGAAGCTTTCTTT. It is translated as CASSFRGTANTEAFF.

V usage is TRBV4-2 and J usage is TRBJ2-1; TRBD2 might be the D (6 bases). Germline values: CDR1 LGHNA, CDR2 YNFKEQ. The CDR3 length is 16 residues. The V and J ends lost 0 bases and 6 bases respectively, with 15 bases between them. As DNA, the CDR3 is TGTGCCAGCAGCCAAGATATGGGGCTGGGGGGCAATGAGCAGTTCTTC. The encoded protein is CASSQDMGLGGNEQFF.

The chain couples TRBV9 to TRBJ2-3, with 12 bases lining up with TRBD2. This CDR3 has 16 amino acids. Unmatched junction bases numbered 2, after V lost 2 bases and J lost 1 base. Germline values: CDR1 SGDLS, CDR2 YYNGEE. The CDR3 DNA is TGTGCCAGCAGCGTTCTAGCGGGGGGGCGCACAGATACGCAGTATTTT. As protein: CASSVLAGGRTDTQYF.

This clone was detected once. The rearrangement links TRBV11-2 to TRBJ2-1, with TRBD2 matching over 8 bases. Trimming took 5 bases from V and 4 from J; bases not matched to a gene: 7. Germline-derived CDR1 and CDR2 are SGHAT and FQNNGV. CDR3 size: 15 residues. DNA for the CDR3: TGTGCCAGCAGCCCGTCGGCGGGAGGTTACAATGAGCAGTTCTTC. Its translation: CASSPSAGGYNEQFF. Full variable domain (missing parts from reference TRBV11-2 and TRBJ2-1): EAGVAQSPRYKIIEKRQSVAFWCNPISGHATLYWYQQILGQGPKLLIQFQNNGVVDDSQLPKDRFSAERLKGVDSTLKIQPAKLEDSAVYLCASSPSAGGYNEQFFGPGTRLTVL.

V usage is TRBV2 and J usage is TRBJ1-4; the D gene is possibly TRBD1 (5 bases). Trimming shortened V by 7 bases and J by 2 bases, and 11 bases separated the two germline ends. The CDR3 loop spans 14 amino acids. Germline assignment: CDR1 SNHLY and CDR2 FYNNEI. The CDR3 DNA is TGTGCCAGCAAACCAGGGAGGACTAATGAAAAACTGTTTTTT. Protein sequence: CASKPGRTNEKLFF. Together with reference TRBV2 and TRBJ1-4, the CDR3 gives the full variable domain: EPEVTQTPSHQVTQMGQEVILRCVPISNHLYFYWYRQILGQKVEFLVSFYNNEISEKSEIFDDQFSVERPDGSNFTLKIRSTKLEDSAMYFCASKPGRTNEKLFFGSGTQLSVL.

The V gene is TRBV6-5, the J gene TRBJ1-5, with D possibly matching TRBD1 (6 bases). Trimming cost V 5 bases and J 7 bases, with 15 bases left between them. Germline V gene sequence: CDR1 MNHEY, CDR2 SVGAGI. CDR3 size: 14 residues. CDR3 DNA sequence: TGTGCCAGCAGTCAAGGGGGAGGGCGGCAGCCCCAGCATTTT. Protein: CASSQGGGRQPQHF.

This sequence joins TRBV18 and TRBJ2-7; possible D gene TRBD2, 6 bases. Trimming removed 3 bases at V and 3 bases at J, with 6 bases between. Germline V lookup: CDR1 KGHSH, CDR2 LQKENI. CDR3 size: 12 residues. The CDR3 loop reads CASSPGGYEQYF. The CDR3, as DNA: TGTGCCAGCTCACCGGGGGGCTACGAGCAGTACTTC.

The gene calls are TRBV9 and TRBJ1-5; a possible D gene is TRBD1 (5 bases). Germline loops: CDR1 SGDLS, CDR2 YYNGEE. V was clipped by 0 bases and J by 4 bases, with 17 bases between them. The CDR3 is made up of 17 amino acids. CDR3 residues: CASSVGSESGLNQPQHF. The CDR3 region has the DNA TGTGCCAGCAGCGTAGGATCTGAATCAGGGCTAAATCAGCCCCAGCATTTT.

CDR3 amino acids: CASSEEGMRGYTF. In nucleotides, the CDR3 is TGCGCCAGCAGTGAAGAAGGGATGAGAGGCTACACCTTC. The rearrangement joins TRBV5-1 to TRBJ1-2; D not certain. V was cut by 5 bases and J by 8 bases, with 16 bases left in between. CDR3 length: 13 residues. CDR1 and CDR2 (germline): SGHRS, YFSETQ.

The chain links TRBV5-1 to TRBJ2-7; D perhaps matches TRBD2 (5 bases). The CDR3 is 13 amino acids. CDR1 SGHRS and CDR2 YFSETQ come from the germline V gene. V lost 4 bases to trimming and J lost 1 base, with 9 bases between them. The CDR3 here is CASSPGFSYEQYF. CDR3 in DNA: TGCGCCAGCAGCCCGGGGTTTTCCTACGAGCAGTACTTC.

The chain employs TRBV6-6 and TRBJ2-7; TRBD2 aligns across 9 bases. In germline, CDR1 is MNHNY, CDR2 SVGAGI (reference sequence). V trimming: 2 bases; J trimming: 5 bases; junction bases outside the gene matches: 7. The CDR3 loop spans 15 amino acids. As DNA, the CDR3 is TGTGCCAGCAGTTACGGCGCGGGGGGGCCTAACGAGCAGTACTTC. It is translated as CASSYGAGGPNEQYF.

The V and J genes are TRBV13 and TRBJ2-1; the D gene is possibly TRBD2 (6 bases). The V gene lost 5 bases and the J gene lost 6 bases, with 11 bases spanning the gap. Germline V gene sequence: CDR1 PRHDT, CDR2 FYEKMQ (reference sequence). There are 13 residues in the CDR3. The CDR3 spells CASSSGGSNEQFF. The CDR3 region has the DNA TGTGCCAGCAGCAGCGGAGGGTCCAATGAGCAGTTCTTC. The full variable domain, in which reference TRBV13 and TRBJ2-1 provide the parts outside the CDR3, is AAGVIQSPRHLIKEKRETATLKCYPIPRHDTVYWYQQGPGQDPQFLISFYEKMQSDKGSIPDRFSAQQFSDYHSELNMSSLELGDSALYFCASSSGGSNEQFFGPGTRLTVL.

This sequence joins TRBV13 and TRBJ2-3; D is uncertain. CDR1 is PRHDT and CDR2 is FYEKMQ in the germline V gene (reference sequence). The CDR3 totals 15 residues. V lost 4 bases and J lost 1, with 12 bases in between. As DNA, the CDR3 is TGTGCCAGCAGCTCCGCCCTTTTAGGCACAGATACGCAGTATTTT. This codes for CASSSALLGTDTQYF.

This clone was seen only a few times. This chain joins TRBV7-2 and TRBJ2-7, with D uncertain. V lost 0 bases to trimming and J lost 3 bases, with 15 bases between them. The CDR3 sequence is 16 residues long. Per the germline V gene, CDR1 is SGHTA and CDR2 is FQGNSA. The DNA of the CDR3 is TGTGCCAGCAGCTTAGCGTATAGGCCACCCTTCTACGAGCAGTACTTC. This encodes CASSLAYRPPFYEQYF.

This rearrangement joins TRBV10-1 to TRBJ2-1; TRBD2 aligns across 9 bases. Losses at the gene ends were 2 bases for V and 8 bases for J; bases not matched to a gene: 1. Germline CDR1 is WNHNN and CDR2 is SYGVQD (reference sequence). The CDR3 has 13 residues. This CDR3 is CASSEGLAYEQFF. In nucleotides, the CDR3 is TGCGCCAGCAGTGAGGGACTAGCGTATGAGCAGTTCTTC.

The rearrangement links TRBV6-1 to TRBJ2-2; unclear D gene. Per germline, CDR1 MNHNS and CDR2 SASEGT. CDR3 length: 15 residues. The ends were cut back, 2 bases at V and 6 bases at J, with 13 bases in the middle. CDR3 sequence reads: CASSELPSPPGELFF. The CDR3 region has the DNA TGTGCCAGCAGTGAATTACCCAGCCCCCCCGGGGAGCTGTTTTTT.